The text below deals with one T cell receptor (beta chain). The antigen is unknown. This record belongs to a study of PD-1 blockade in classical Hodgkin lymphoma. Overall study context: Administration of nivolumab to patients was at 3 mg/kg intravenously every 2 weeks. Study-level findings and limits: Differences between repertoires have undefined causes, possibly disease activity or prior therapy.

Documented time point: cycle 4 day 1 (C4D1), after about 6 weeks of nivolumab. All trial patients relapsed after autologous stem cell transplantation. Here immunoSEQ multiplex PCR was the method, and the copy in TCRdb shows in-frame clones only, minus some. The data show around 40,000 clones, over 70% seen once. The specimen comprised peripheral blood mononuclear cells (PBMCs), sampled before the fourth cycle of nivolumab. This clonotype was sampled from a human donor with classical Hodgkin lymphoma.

The CDR3 bases are TGTGCCAGCAGTGAATACCGGGCCTCGAGGGCCAAAAACATTCAGTACTTC. Translation gives CASSEYRASRAKNIQYF. This rearrangement joins TRBV2 to TRBJ2-4, with unresolved D. Trimming stripped 2 bases from V and 1 base from J, with 15 bases between. CDR3 length: 17 amino acids. CDR1 is SNHLY and CDR2 is FYNNEI in the germline V gene. The whole variable domain, filled in from reference TRBV2 and TRBJ2-4, reads EPEVTQTPSHQVTQMGQEVILRCVPISNHLYFYWYRQILGQKVEFLVSFYNNEISEKSEIFDDQFSVERPDGSNFTLKIRSTKLEDSAMYFCASSEYRASRAKNIQYFGAGTRLSVL.